This T cell receptor (beta chain) was identified in a study of T cells in Graves' hyperthyroidism and ophthalmopathy. TCR beta CDR3 sequences were amplified from RNA transcripts. Initially, a first-round RT-PCR of the TCR CDR3 employed the HTBI primer set. TCRdb re-analysed the multiplex PCR reads in MiXCR, keeping a single row per CDR3 protein. The data contain around 340,000 distinct CDR3 sequences, around 20% of them singletons. In this sample, this clonotype turned up many times. The antigen remains unidentified. The length of the CDR3 is 16 residues. Looked up from germline, CDR1 is GTSNPN and CDR2 is SVGIG (reference sequence). V shed 2 bases, J shed 1 base, and the junction held 11 bases outside the gene matches. Study-wide points: Researchers report that a 13 V-J model separated ophthalmopathy from stable hyperthyroidism.

The V call is TRBV30, the J call TRBJ2-7; 7 bases agree with TRBD1. The receptor comes from a woman in her forties or fifties with Graves' hyperthyroidism. Sequences were obtained from blood. The CDR3: CAWSPARGTASYEQYF. The CDR3 bases are TGTGCCTGGAGTCCGGCTAGAGGGACAGCGTCCTACGAGCAGTACTTC.